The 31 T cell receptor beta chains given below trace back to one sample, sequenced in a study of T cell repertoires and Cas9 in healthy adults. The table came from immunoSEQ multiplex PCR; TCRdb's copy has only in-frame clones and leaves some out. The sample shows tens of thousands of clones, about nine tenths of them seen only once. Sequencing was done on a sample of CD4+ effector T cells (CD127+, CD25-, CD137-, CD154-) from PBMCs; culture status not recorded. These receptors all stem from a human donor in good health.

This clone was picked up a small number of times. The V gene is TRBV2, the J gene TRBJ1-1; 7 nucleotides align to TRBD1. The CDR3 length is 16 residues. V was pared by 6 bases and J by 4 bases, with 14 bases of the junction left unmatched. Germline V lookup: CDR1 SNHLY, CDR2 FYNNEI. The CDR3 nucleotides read TGTGCCAGCAGAACTGAAGGGGGCGCGGGCGGCACTGAAGCTTTCTTT. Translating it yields CASRTEGGAGGTEAFF.

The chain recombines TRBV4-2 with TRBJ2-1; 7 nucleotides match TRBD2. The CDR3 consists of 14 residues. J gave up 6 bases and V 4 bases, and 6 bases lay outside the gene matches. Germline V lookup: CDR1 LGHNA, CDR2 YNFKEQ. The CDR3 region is CASSRASGSNEQFF. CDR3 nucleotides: TGTGCCAGCAGCCGGGCTAGCGGATCCAATGAGCAGTTCTTC.

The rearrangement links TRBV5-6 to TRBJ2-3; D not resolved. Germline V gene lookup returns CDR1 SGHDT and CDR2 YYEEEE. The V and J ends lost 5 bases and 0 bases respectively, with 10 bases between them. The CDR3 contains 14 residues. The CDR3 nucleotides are TGTGCCAGCAGGGATCTCATCAGCACAGATACGCAGTATTTT. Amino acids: CASRDLISTDTQYF.

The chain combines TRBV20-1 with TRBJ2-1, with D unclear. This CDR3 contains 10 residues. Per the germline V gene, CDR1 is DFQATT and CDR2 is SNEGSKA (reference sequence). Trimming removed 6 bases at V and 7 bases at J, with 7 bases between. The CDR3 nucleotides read TGCAGTGCACAGCGAAATGAGCAGTTCTTC. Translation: CSAQRNEQFF.

CDR3 sequence (DNA): TGTGCCAGCAGGCCAAAGACAGGGGAAGACTATGGCTACACCTTC. It encodes CASRPKTGEDYGYTF. V is TRBV7-2 and J is TRBJ1-2; 8 bases match TRBD1. The V segment lost 6 bases and the J segment 3 bases; nucleotides outside the gene matches: 9. The CDR3 has 15 residues. Looked up from germline, CDR1 is SGHTA and CDR2 is FQGNSA.

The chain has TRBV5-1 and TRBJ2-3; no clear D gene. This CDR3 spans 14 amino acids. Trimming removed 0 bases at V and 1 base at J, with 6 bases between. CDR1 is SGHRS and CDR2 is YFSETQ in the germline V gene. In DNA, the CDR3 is TGCGCCAGCAGCTTGGATGGAGGCACAGATACGCAGTATTTT. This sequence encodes CASSLDGGTDTQYF. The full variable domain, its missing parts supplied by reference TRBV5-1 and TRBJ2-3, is KAGVTQTPRYLIKTRGQQVTLSCSPISGHRSVSWYQQTPGQGLQFLFEYFSETQRNKGNFPGRFSGRQFSNSRSEMNVSTLELGDSALYLCASSLDGGTDTQYFGPGTRLTVL.

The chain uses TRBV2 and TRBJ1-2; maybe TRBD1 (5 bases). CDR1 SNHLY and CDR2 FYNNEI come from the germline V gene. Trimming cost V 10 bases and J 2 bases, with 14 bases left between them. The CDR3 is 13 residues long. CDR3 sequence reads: CAIRRTINYGYTF. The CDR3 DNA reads TGTGCCATCAGGCGGACAATAAACTATGGCTACACCTTC.

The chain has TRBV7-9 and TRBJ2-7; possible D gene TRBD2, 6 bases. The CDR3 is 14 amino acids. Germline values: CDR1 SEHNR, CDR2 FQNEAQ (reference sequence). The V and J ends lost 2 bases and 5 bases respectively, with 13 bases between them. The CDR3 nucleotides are TGTGCCAGCAGCTTACTAAGGAGGGATCACGAGCAGTACTTC. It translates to CASSLLRRDHEQYF.

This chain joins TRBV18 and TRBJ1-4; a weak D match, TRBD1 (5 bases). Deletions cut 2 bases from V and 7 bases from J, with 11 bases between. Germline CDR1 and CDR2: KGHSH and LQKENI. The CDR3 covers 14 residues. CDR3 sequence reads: CASSPSRVGEKLFF. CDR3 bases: TGTGCCAGCTCACCAAGCAGGGTGGGTGAAAAACTGTTTTTT.

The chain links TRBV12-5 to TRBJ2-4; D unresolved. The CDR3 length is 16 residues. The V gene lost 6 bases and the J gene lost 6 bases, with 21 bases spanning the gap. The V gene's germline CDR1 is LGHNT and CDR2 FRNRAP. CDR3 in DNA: TGTGCTAGTGGACCTCGCTCCGATCGATGGGGAAACATTCAGTACTTC. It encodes CASGPRSDRWGNIQYF.

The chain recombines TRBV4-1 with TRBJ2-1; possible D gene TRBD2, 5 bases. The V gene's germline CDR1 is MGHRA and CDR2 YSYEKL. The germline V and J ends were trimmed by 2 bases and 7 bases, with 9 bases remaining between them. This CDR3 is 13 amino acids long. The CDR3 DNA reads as TGCGCCAGCAGCCAACCCGGAGGAAATGAGCAGTTCTTC. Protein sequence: CASSQPGGNEQFF.

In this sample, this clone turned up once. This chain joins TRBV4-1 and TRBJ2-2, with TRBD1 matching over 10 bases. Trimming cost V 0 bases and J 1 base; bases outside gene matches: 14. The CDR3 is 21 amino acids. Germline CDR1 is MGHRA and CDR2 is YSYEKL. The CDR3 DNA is TGCGCCAGCAGCCAAGAGGCATGGGACAGGGGCCGCCAGGGGAACACCGGGGAGCTGTTTTTT. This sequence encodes CASSQEAWDRGRQGNTGELFF.

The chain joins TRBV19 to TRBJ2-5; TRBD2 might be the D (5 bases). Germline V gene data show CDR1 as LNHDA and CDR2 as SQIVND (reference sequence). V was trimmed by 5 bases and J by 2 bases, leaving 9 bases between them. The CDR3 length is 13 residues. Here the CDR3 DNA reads TGTGCCAGTAGTCCCGGACTGCAAGAGACCCAGTACTTC. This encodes CASSPGLQETQYF.

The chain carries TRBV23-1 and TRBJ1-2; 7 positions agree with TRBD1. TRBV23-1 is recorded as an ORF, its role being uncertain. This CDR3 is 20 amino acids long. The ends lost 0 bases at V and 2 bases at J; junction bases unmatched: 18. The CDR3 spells CASSQSPIDREENGNYGYTF. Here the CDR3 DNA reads TGCGCCAGCAGTCAATCCCCTATTGACAGGGAAGAAAACGGGAACTATGGCTACACCTTC.

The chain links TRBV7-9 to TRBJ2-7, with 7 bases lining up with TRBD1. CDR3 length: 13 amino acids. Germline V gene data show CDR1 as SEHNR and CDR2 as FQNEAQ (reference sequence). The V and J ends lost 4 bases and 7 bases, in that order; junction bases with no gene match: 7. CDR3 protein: CASSSGQEREQYF. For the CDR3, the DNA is TGTGCCAGCAGCTCTGGACAGGAAAGAGAGCAGTACTTC.

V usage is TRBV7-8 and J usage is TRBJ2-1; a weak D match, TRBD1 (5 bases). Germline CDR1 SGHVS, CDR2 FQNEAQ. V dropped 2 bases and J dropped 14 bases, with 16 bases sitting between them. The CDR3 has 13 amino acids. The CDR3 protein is CASSLSRERMKFF. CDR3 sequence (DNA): TGTGCCAGCAGCTTAAGCAGGGAAAGGATGAAGTTCTTC.

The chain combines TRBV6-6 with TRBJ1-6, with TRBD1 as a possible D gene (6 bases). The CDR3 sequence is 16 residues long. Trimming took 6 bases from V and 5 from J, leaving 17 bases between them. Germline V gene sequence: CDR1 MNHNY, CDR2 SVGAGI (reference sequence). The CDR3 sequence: CASRKGGPRDNSPLHF. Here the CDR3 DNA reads TGTGCCAGCAGAAAAGGGGGTCCCCGGGATAATTCACCCCTCCACTTT.

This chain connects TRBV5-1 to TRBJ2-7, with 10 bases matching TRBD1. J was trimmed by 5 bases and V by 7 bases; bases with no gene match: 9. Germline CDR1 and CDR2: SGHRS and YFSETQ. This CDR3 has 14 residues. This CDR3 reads CASGIGTGVDEQYF. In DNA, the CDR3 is TGCGCCAGCGGTATCGGGACAGGGGTGGACGAGCAGTACTTC.

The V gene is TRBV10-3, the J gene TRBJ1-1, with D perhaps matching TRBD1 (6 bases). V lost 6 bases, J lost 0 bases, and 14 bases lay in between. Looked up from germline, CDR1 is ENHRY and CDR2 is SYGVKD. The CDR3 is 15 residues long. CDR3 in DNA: TGTGCCATCAGGCGTGGACAGTTCGTGAACACTGAAGCTTTCTTT. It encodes CAIRRGQFVNTEAFF.

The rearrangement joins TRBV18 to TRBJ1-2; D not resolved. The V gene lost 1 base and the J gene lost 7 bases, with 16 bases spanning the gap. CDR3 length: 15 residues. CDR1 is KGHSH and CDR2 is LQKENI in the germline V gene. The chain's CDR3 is CASSPRVKDRAGYTF. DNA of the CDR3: TGTGCCAGCTCACCACGGGTAAAAGACCGAGCTGGCTACACCTTC.

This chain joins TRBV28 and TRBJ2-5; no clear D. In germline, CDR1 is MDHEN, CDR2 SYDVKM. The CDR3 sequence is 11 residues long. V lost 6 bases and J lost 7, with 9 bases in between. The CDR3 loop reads CASSVSWTQYF. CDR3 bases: TGTGCCAGCAGCGTTAGTTGGACCCAGTACTTC.

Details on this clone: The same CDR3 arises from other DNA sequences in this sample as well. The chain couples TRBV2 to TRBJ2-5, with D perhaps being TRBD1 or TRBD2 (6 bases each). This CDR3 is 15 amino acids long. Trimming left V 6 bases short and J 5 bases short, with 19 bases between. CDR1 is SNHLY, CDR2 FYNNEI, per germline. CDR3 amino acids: CASSAVQGGRETQYF. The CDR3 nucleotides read TGTGCCAGCAGCGCTGTACAGGGAGGTCGGGAGACCCAGTACTTC.

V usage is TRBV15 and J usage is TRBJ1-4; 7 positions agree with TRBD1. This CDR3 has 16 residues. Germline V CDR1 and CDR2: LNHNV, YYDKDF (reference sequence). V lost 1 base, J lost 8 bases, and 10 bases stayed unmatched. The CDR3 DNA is TGTGCCACCAGCAGAGGTATCAGGGGGGAAGAAGAAAAACTGTTTTTT. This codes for CATSRGIRGEEEKLFF.

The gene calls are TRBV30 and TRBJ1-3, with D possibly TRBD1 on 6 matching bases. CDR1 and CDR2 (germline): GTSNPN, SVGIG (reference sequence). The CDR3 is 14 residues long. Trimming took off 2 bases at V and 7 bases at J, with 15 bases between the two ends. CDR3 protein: CAWSLTGFVNTIYF. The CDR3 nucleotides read TGTGCCTGGAGTCTAACAGGGTTCGTGAACACCATATATTTT.

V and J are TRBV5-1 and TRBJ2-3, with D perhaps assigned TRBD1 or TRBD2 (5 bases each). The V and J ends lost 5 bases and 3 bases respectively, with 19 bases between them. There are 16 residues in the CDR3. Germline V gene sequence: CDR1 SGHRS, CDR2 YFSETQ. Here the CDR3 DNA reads TGCGCCAGCAGGATCGGGGCAGAAATTGGAACAGATACGCAGTATTTT. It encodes CASRIGAEIGTDTQYF.

The CDR3 nucleotides read TGCGCCAGCAGCTTGACAGGGACCACGAATGAGCAGTTCTTC. Its protein is CASSLTGTTNEQFF. V usage is TRBV5-1 and J usage is TRBJ2-1, with D maybe TRBD1 (6 bases). The germline V and J ends were trimmed by 1 base and 7 bases, with 12 bases remaining between them. The CDR3 has 14 residues. Per the germline V gene, CDR1 is SGHRS and CDR2 is YFSETQ.

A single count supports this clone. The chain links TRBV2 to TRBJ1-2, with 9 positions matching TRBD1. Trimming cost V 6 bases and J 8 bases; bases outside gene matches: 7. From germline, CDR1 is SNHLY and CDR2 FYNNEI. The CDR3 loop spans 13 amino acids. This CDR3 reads CASRKQGAYGYTF. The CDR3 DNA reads TGTGCCAGCAGAAAACAGGGGGCCTACGGCTACACCTTC.

CDR3 nucleotides: TGTGCCAGTAGTATCGTCAGGGAGGGAAATCAGCCCCAGCATTTT. Protein sequence: CASSIVREGNQPQHF. V is TRBV19 and J is TRBJ1-5; D is perhaps TRBD1 (5 bases). The germline V gene has CDR1 LNHDA and CDR2 SQIVND (reference sequence). Trimming shortened V by 3 bases and J by 4 bases, and 13 bases separated the two germline ends. This CDR3 is 15 amino acids long. The full variable domain, in which reference TRBV19 and TRBJ1-5 provide the parts outside the CDR3, is DGGITQSPKYLFRKEGQNVTLSCEQNLNHDAMYWYRQDPGQGLRLIYYSQIVNDFQKGDIAEGYSVSREKKESFPLTVTSAQKNPTAFYLCASSIVREGNQPQHFGDGTRLSIL.

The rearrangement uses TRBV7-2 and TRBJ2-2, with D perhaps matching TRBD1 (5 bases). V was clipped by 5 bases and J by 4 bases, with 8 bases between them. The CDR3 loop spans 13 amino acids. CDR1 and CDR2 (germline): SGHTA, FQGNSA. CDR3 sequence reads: CASSPQGTGELFF. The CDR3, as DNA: TGTGCCAGCAGCCCTCAGGGCACCGGGGAGCTGTTTTTT.

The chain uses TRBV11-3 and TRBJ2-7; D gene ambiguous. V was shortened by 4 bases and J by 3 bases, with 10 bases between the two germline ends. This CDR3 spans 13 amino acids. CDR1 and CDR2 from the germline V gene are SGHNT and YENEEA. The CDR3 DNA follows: TGTGCCAGCAGCTGGGGTGCAGTCTACGAGCAGTACTTC. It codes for CASSWGAVYEQYF.

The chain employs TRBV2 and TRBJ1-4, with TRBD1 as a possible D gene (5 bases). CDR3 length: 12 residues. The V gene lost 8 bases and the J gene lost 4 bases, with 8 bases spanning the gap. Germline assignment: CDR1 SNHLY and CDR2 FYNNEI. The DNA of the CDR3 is TGTGCCAGCTCCAGGGATAATGAAAAACTGTTTTTT. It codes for CASSRDNEKLFF. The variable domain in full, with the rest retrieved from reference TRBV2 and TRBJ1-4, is EPEVTQTPSHQVTQMGQEVILRCVPISNHLYFYWYRQILGQKVEFLVSFYNNEISEKSEIFDDQFSVERPDGSNFTLKIRSTKLEDSAMYFCASSRDNEKLFFGSGTQLSVL.